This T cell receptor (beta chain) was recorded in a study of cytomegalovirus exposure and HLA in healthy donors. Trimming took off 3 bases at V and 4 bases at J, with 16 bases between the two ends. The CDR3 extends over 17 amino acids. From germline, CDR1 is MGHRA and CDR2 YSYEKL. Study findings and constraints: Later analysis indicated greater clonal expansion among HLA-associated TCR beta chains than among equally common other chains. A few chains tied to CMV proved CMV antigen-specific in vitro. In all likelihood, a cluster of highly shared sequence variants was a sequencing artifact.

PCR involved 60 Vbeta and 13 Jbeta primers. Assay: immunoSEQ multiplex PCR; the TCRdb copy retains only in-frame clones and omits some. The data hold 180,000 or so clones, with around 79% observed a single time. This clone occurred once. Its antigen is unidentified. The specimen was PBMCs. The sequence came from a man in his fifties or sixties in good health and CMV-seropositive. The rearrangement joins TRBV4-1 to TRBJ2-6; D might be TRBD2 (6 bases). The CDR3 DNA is TGCGCCAGCAGCCAGGGTGGAGGGCGCTCCGGGGCCAACGTCCTGACTTTC. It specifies CASSQGGGRSGANVLTF.